One sample yielded the 2 T cell receptor beta chains listed below, sequenced in a study of T cells in Graves' hyperthyroidism and ophthalmopathy (dated by TCRdb to between 2018 and 2020). The protocol used for the library was multiplex PCR. The instrument given in TCRdb is Illumina HiSeq 2000. The TCR beta CDR3 regions were amplified from the RNA transcripts. For the first round of RT-PCR on the TCR CDR3, the HTBI primer set was used together with the Qiagen OneStep RT-PCR kit. TCRdb cleaned the public reads at Q25 with fastp, built clones with MiXCR and kept in-frame beta chains. Records with the same CDR3 protein are collapsed into one entry carrying the most frequent genes and DNA. This sample is represented by about 770,000 distinct CDR3 sequences; 18% of them were singletons. The ten largest make up approximately 15% of the sample. The sample comprised blood. These receptors all come from a woman aged 50 to 60 with Graves' hyperthyroidism that later progressed to Graves' ophthalmopathy.

This clonotype was seen only a few times. Relative to the germline gene, one junction end is altered; a read error may explain this. The chain has TRBV6-5 and TRBJ2-7, with D hard to call. The CDR3 sequence is 15 residues long. CDR1 is MNHEY and CDR2 is SVGAGI in the germline V gene. The CDR3 spells CASSYSSRTSFEQYF. The CDR3 DNA reads TGTGCCAGCAGTTACTCGTCGCGGACCTCCTTCGAGCAGTACTTC.

This clonotype was seen repeatedly, ten times or more. The rearrangement links TRBV2 to TRBJ2-3; D possibly corresponds to TRBD2 (7 bases). V was shortened by 11 bases and J by 1 base, with 10 bases between the two germline ends. Looked up from germline, CDR1 is SNHLY and CDR2 is FYNNEI. The CDR3 length is 12 residues. CDR3 sequence reads: CAEGGGTDTQYF. In nucleotides, the CDR3 is TGTGCCGAGGGGGGGGGCACAGATACGCAGTATTTT.